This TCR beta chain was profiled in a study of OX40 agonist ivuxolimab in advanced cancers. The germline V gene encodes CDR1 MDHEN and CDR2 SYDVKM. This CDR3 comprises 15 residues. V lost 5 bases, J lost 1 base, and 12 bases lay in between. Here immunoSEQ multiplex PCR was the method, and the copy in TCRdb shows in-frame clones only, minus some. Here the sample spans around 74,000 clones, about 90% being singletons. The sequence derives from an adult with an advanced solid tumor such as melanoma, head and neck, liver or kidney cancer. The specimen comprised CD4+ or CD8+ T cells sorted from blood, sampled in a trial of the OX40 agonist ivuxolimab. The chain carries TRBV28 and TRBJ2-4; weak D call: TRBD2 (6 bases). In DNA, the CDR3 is TGTGCCAGCAGTCTAAACCGGGGGGCCAAAAACATTCAGTACTTC. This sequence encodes CASSLNRGAKNIQYF.